This T cell receptor beta chain was obtained from a study of CD4 T cells in relation to SARS-CoV-2 and coronaviruses. Study-wide background: After nine to eleven days of antigen culture, PBMC TCR beta CDR3s were sequenced. Crossreactive spike epitopes shared across donors were mapped to their HLA restriction.

This table comes from immunoSEQ multiplex PCR, and its TCRdb copy is limited to in-frame clones, with some not included. The sample shows about 15,000 clones, roughly 78% of them seen only once. The study, taken as a whole, reports: In about 65% of donors, memory CD4+ clonotypes crossrecognized SARS-CoV-2 and at least one common cold coronavirus spike. Crossreactivity was assessed only for spike protein, not other viral proteins.

Unexposed donor CD4+ T cells date from about 2011-2019, before the COVID-19 pandemic. The cells were cultured for less than twelve days before CD4+ T cells were isolated. With V trimmed by 3 bases and J by 6 bases, 9 bases remained unmatched. This CDR3 is 14 amino acids long. CDR1 is GTSNPN, CDR2 SVGIG, per germline (reference sequence). Regarding this clone: Its antigen is unknown.

The sequenced material came from CD4+ T cells from PBMCs, cultured in vitro. The receptor was derived from a human donor in good health. The gene calls are TRBV30 and TRBJ1-1, with 8 bases aligning to TRBD1. The CDR3 bases are TGTGCCTGGAGGGGAACAGGGGGGGGTGCTGAAGCTTTCTTT. Protein product: CAWRGTGGGAEAFF.